One sample yielded the 24 T cell receptor beta chains listed below, sequenced in a study of molecular identifiers for immune sequencing clone quantification. A single record per CDR3 protein comes from TCRdb applying MiXCR to the PCR reads. This table holds some 580,000 distinct CDR3 sequences, around 25% found once. The source material was naive CD8+ T cells from blood, with Jurkat cell RNA spiked in. Subset described: FACS-sorted CD8+CD4-CCR7+CD45RA+ naive T cells. The receptors come from a human donor in good health. Some libraries in this study had Jurkat cell RNA spiked in.

The table lists this clonotype with a count of one. Since a much larger clone is just one base distant, this may be a read error. The genes are TRBV20-1 and TRBJ2-2; D gene unclear. Trimming pared 0 bases from V and 4 bases from J, leaving 18 bases between. The CDR3 extends over 17 amino acids. Germline V gene data show CDR1 as DFQATT and CDR2 as SNEGSKA (reference sequence). The CDR3: CSARDLPATTSTGELFF. The CDR3 DNA reads as TGCAGTGCTAGAGATCTGCCTGCAACTACGAGCACCGGGGAGCTGTTTTTT.

The chain carries TRBV12-2 and TRBJ2-7. TRBV12-2 is a known pseudogene. This CDR3 has 13 amino acids. In DNA, the CDR3 is TGTGCAAGTCGCTTTGGCTGGCCCTACGAGCAGTACTTC. As protein: CASRFGWPYEQYF.

This clonotype was picked up a small number of times. The junction and the germline gene differ at one end; a read error may be behind it. This rearrangement joins TRBV5-3 to TRBJ2-2; 10 bases fit TRBD1. TRBV5-3 is annotated as an ORF whose role is uncertain. This CDR3 has 17 residues. CDR3 in amino acids: CASSLGQGGANTGELFF. CDR3 DNA: TGTGCCAGCAGCTTAGGACAGGGGGGAGCGAACACCGGGGAGCTGTTTTTT.

In this sample, this clonotype turned up a few times. The chain couples TRBV20-1 to TRBJ2-5, with 7 bases matching TRBD1. Germline assignment: CDR1 DFQATT and CDR2 SNEGSKA (reference sequence). CDR3 length: 15 residues. J gave up 0 bases and V 5 bases, and 9 bases lay outside the gene matches. CDR3 nucleotides: TGCAGTGCTGTGGACAGGCGCGGGTACCAAGAGACCCAGTACTTC. It is translated as CSAVDRRGYQETQYF.

This clonotype came up many times. The CDR3 bases are TGCGCCAGCAGCTTGGGATGGACAGGCCAGACCTACGAGCAGTACTTC. Protein sequence: CASSLGWTGQTYEQYF. V is TRBV5-1 and J is TRBJ2-7; 7 bases are shared with TRBD1. Germline V CDR1 and CDR2: SGHRS, YFSETQ. The J segment lost 2 bases and the V segment lost 0 bases, leaving 8 bases of the junction unmatched. The CDR3 loop spans 16 amino acids.

Concerning this clonotype: This may stem from a read error, because a much larger clone lies one nucleotide away. V is TRBV29-1 and J is TRBJ2-7, with D tentatively TRBD1 or TRBD2 (6 bases each). CDR1 is SQVTM, CDR2 ANQGSEA, per germline. The CDR3 has 15 residues. The CDR3 coding sequence is TGCAGCGTGAGGATAGTGGGGGGCATCGCCTACGAGCAGTGCTTC. Translating gives CSVRIVGGIAYEQCF.

The chain recombines TRBV20-1 with TRBJ2-7; perhaps TRBD2 as D (7 bases). Germline CDR1 is DFQATT and CDR2 is SNEGSKA (reference sequence). The length of the CDR3 is 15 residues. V lost 6 bases and J 2 bases, leaving 20 bases between the germline ends. CDR3 loop: CSAHDGRGAAYEQYF. The CDR3 DNA reads TGCAGTGCACACGACGGCCGGGGGGCAGCCTACGAGCAGTACTTC.

Comments on this clonotype: A much larger clone differs from this one at a single base, so this may be a read error. The rearrangement uses TRBV7-2 and TRBJ2-7; D tentatively reads TRBD1 or TRBD2 (7 bases each). The CDR3 sequence is 15 residues long. Germline V gene sequence: CDR1 SGHTA, CDR2 FQGNSA. CDR3 DNA sequence: TGTGCCAGCAGCCCCAGGGGGGGGAGCTCCTACGCGCAGTACTTC. The encoded protein is CASSPRGGSSYAQYF.

The chain links TRBV5-1 to TRBJ2-7, with D perhaps matching TRBD1 (5 bases). This CDR3 spans 12 amino acids. The V and J ends lost 1 base and 5 bases respectively, with 7 bases between them. CDR1 is SGHRS, CDR2 YFSETQ, per germline. The CDR3 sequence is CASSLTQDEQYF. The CDR3 DNA reads as TGCGCCAGCAGCTTGACACAGGACGAGCAGTACTTC.

The sample holds many counts of this clonotype. The genes are TRBV20-1 and TRBJ2-3; D gene ambiguous. Germline lookup yields CDR1 DFQATT and CDR2 SNEGSKA (reference sequence). The CDR3 consists of 15 residues. Trimming shortened V by 2 bases and J by 0 bases, and 12 bases separated the two germline ends. This CDR3 reads CSARRSGASTDTQYF. CDR3 bases: TGCAGTGCTAGACGGAGTGGAGCTAGCACAGATACGCAGTATTTT.

This clonotype came up a few times. J is TRBJ2-1 and V is TRBV25-1; 8 positions agree with TRBD2. CDR1 is MGHDK, CDR2 SYGVNS, per germline. V lost 3 bases and J lost 2; bases outside the gene matches: 9. The length of the CDR3 is 17 residues. The CDR3 DNA reads TGTGCCAGCAGTGACTGGTCGGCGGGAGGTACCTACAATGAGCAGTTCTTC. As protein: CASSDWSAGGTYNEQFF.

This clonotype showed up just a few times. The rearrangement joins TRBV7-9 to TRBJ1-1, with 8 bases fitting TRBD1. V shed 5 bases, J shed 3 bases, and the junction held 5 bases outside the gene matches. This CDR3 contains 14 residues. Germline-derived CDR1 and CDR2 are SEHNR and FQNEAQ (reference sequence). The CDR3 DNA follows: TGTGCCAGCAGCGAGAACAGGGGGTACACTGAAGCTTTCTTT. Protein sequence: CASSENRGYTEAFF.

V is TRBV9 and J is TRBJ2-7; D possibly matches TRBD1 or TRBD2 (5 bases each). CDR1 and CDR2 (germline): SGDLS, YYNGEE. The CDR3 is 14 amino acids. V gave up 3 bases and J gave up 9 bases, with 19 bases separating them. In DNA, the CDR3 is TGTGCCAGCAGCGGCCGGGACGGAAGTGACGGGCAGTACTTC. As protein: CASSGRDGSDGQYF.

This clonotype turned up a few times. The chain recombines TRBV15 with TRBJ1-3, with D unclear. This CDR3 spans 14 amino acids. Trimming removed 5 bases at V and 0 bases at J, with 8 bases between. CDR1 and CDR2 from the germline V gene are LNHNV and YYDKDF (reference sequence). CDR3 loop: CATSHSSSGNTIYF. The CDR3 nucleotides are TGTGCCACCAGCCACAGTAGCTCTGGAAACACCATATATTTT.

This clonotype was seen a few times. The chain carries TRBV7-9 and TRBJ1-5; 7 bases map to TRBD1. V lost 8 bases and J lost 4; bases outside the gene matches: 5. CDR1 is SEHNR, CDR2 FQNEAQ, per germline (reference sequence). The CDR3 runs 13 residues. Here the CDR3 reads CASGTTGNQPQHF. CDR3 bases: TGTGCCAGCGGCACGACAGGGAATCAGCCCCAGCATTTT.

This clonotype has only one observation. This clone may be a read error of a much larger clone one base away. This rearrangement joins TRBV4-3 to TRBJ1-2, with 8 positions matching TRBD1. CDR1 and CDR2 from the germline V gene are LGHNA and YSLEER. Trimming at V came to 2 bases and at J to 6 bases, leaving 5 bases not matched to a gene. This CDR3 has 14 residues. CDR3 DNA: TGCGCCAGCAGCCAATCGGACAGGGCCCATGGCTACACCTTC. Its protein is CASSQSDRAHGYTF.

This clonotype turned up a few times. The chain carries TRBV13 and TRBJ2-5; weak D call: TRBD2 (6 bases). This CDR3 contains 15 residues. V dropped 3 bases and J dropped 2 bases, with 13 bases sitting between them. Per germline, CDR1 PRHDT and CDR2 FYEKMQ (reference sequence). The CDR3 DNA reads as TGTGCCAGCAGCTTGACCCTAGCGCCTCAAGAGACCCAGTACTTC. The encoded protein is CASSLTLAPQETQYF. Supplemented by reference TRBV13 and TRBJ2-5, the full variable domain reads AAGVIQSPRHLIKEKRETATLKCYPIPRHDTVYWYQQGPGQDPQFLISFYEKMQSDKGSIPDRFSAQQFSDYHSELNMSSLELGDSALYFCASSLTLAPQETQYFGPGTRLLVL.

This clonotype was counted many times. The rearrangement links TRBV4-1 to TRBJ1-5, with unresolved D. The V end lost 0 bases, the J end lost 5 bases, and 5 bases lay between the germline ends. The CDR3 is made up of 13 amino acids. In germline, CDR1 is MGHRA, CDR2 YSYEKL. The CDR3 spells CASSQEGDQPQHF. CDR3 nucleotides: TGCGCCAGCAGCCAAGAAGGAGATCAGCCCCAGCATTTT.

In its sample, this clonotype was seen many times. Germline and junction disagree at one end, which may indicate a read error. The V and J genes are TRBV4-1 and TRBJ2-7; TRBD1 aligns across 7 bases. The CDR3 loop spans 11 amino acids. Germline V lookup: CDR1 MGHRA, CDR2 YSYEKL. This CDR3 reads CASSSGGEQYF. The CDR3, as DNA: TGTGCCAGCAGCTCAGGGGGCGAGCAGTACTTC.

This sequence joins TRBV6-5 and TRBJ2-7; TRBD1 matches at 10 bases. This CDR3 is 16 amino acids long. CDR1 is MNHEY and CDR2 is SVGAGI in the germline V gene. V lost 3 bases and J lost 4; bases outside the gene matches: 9. The CDR3 loop reads CASSYSDRGRFYEQYF. CDR3 DNA sequence: TGTGCCAGCAGTTATTCCGACAGGGGGCGGTTTTACGAGCAGTACTTC.

This clonotype was seen at least ten times. The chain links TRBV25-1 to TRBJ2-1, with 7 bases matching TRBD2. V lost 4 bases and J lost 3; bases outside the gene matches: 9. Germline CDR1 reads MGHDK; CDR2 reads SYGVNS. The CDR3 covers 16 residues. This CDR3 is CASSASSGGGYNEQFF. CDR3 sequence (DNA): TGTGCCAGCAGTGCGTCTAGTGGGGGGGGCTACAATGAGCAGTTCTTC. The full variable domain, completed using reference TRBV25-1 and TRBJ2-1, is EADIYQTPRYLVIGTGKKITLECSQTMGHDKMYWYQQDPGMELHLIHYSYGVNSTEKGDLSSESTVSRIRTEHFPLTLESARPSHTSQYLCASSASSGGGYNEQFFGPGTRLTVL.

This clonotype occurred many times. This chain uses TRBV19 with TRBJ2-7, with unresolved D. The V and J ends lost 0 bases and 3 bases respectively, with 3 bases between them. Germline CDR1 LNHDA, CDR2 SQIVND (reference sequence). CDR3 length: 12 amino acids. This CDR3 is CASSIDNYEQYF. CDR3 in DNA: TGTGCCAGTAGTATAGACAACTACGAGCAGTACTTC.

V is TRBV14 and J is TRBJ2-7, with 8 bases fitting TRBD1. The CDR3 has 16 amino acids. The V gene's germline CDR1 is SGHDN and CDR2 FVKESK. J lost 7 bases, V lost 3 bases, and 14 bases had no gene match. The CDR3 DNA sequence: TGTGCCAGCAGCCAGTTCTCGGGACAGGTTGATGGAGAGCAGTACTTC. This gives the protein CASSQFSGQVDGEQYF.

This clonotype was observed many times. The V gene is TRBV7-9, the J gene TRBJ2-3; possibly TRBD2 for D (7 bases). V lost 1 base to trimming and J lost 4 bases, with 18 bases between them. This CDR3 comprises 17 residues. Germline CDR1 and CDR2: SEHNR and FQNEAQ (reference sequence). In nucleotides, the CDR3 is TGTGCCAGCAGCTTAGGCGTAGGCGGGGGCCAATCAGATACGCAGTATTTT. Protein: CASSLGVGGGQSDTQYF.